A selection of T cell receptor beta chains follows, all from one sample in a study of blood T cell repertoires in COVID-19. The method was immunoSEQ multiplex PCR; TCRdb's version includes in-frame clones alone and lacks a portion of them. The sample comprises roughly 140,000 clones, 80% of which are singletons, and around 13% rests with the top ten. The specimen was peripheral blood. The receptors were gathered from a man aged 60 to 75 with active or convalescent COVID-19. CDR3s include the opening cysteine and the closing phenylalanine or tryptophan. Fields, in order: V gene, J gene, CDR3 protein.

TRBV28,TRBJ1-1,CVGQSNTEAFF
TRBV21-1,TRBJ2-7,CASHLGDRGTYEQYF
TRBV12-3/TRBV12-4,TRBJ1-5,CASRRTGEQPQHF
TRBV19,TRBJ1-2,CASSRRDKGNYGYTF
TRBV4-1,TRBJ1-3,CASSQKPGSSGNTIYF
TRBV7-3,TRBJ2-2,CASSLIQSGGLTAGGPVSGELFF
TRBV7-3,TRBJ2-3,CASSLTGLHTQYF
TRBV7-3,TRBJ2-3,CASSSQAGSGDTQYF
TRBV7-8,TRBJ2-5,CASSLGEVGTQYF
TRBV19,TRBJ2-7,CASCPGTDSYEQYF
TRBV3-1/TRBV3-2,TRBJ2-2,CASSQGGGNTGELFF
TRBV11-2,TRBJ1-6,CASSSNGGRANSPLHF
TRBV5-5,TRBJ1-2,CASSLYGDSYGYTF
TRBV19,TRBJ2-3,CASSRWDTQYF
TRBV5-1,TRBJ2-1,CASSPTSGMAGEQFF
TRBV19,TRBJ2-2,CASSEGGIYTGELFF
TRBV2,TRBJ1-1,CASNQRLYTEAFF
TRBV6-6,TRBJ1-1,CASSPSQAREWDTEAFF
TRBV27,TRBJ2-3,CASRSGSATDTQYF
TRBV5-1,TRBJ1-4,CASSSGGTGPEKLFF
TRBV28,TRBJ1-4,CASSLVSGNEKLFF
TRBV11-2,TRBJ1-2,CASSLDFAGAGGYTF
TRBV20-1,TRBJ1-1,CSALGGTEAFF
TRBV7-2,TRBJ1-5,CASSLGTLRSNQPQHF
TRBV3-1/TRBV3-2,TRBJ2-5,CASSQGGTGYQETQYF
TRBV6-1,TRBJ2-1,CASSEGLAGVYDNEQFF
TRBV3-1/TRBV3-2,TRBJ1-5,CASSQDLTGNQPQHF
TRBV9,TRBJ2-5,CASSVGSRQGAGTQYF
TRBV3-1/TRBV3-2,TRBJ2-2,CASSPGTGGLTGELFF
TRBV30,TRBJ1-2,CAWSQGQGNYGYTF
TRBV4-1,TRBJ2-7,CASSQVALTIDEQYF
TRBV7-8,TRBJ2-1,CASSLSGGEQFF
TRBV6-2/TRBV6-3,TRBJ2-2,CASSYPGTGGTGELFF
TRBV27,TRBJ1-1,CASSLYKGAIEAFF
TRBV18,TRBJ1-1,CASSPQGRGTEAFF
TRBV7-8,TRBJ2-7,CASSSGARDSEQYF
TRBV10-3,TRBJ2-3,CAIRTSGTDTQYF
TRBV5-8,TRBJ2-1,CASSFDRGLGQFF
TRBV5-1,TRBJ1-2,CASSLDSNYGYTF
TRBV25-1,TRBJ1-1,CASSEQGATEAFF
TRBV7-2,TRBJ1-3,CASSLAPEGRGNTIYF
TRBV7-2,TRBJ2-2,CASSLEQGASGELFF
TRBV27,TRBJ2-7,CASSLVGNSYEQYF
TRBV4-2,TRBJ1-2,CASSQNILQVRGYTF
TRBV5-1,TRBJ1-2,CASSTPGQTYGYTF
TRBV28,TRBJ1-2,CASSIRTANNYGYTF
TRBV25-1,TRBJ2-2,CASSVGGGPNTGELFF
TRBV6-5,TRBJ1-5,CASSYPQGVGNQPQHF
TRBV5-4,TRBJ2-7,CASSPTSGRREQYF
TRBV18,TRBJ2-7,CASSPIAGGPGEQYF
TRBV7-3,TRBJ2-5,CASSWAGGTQETQYF
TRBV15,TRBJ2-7,CATSEGVTYEQYF
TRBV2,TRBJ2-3,CASSVEAGRTDTQYF
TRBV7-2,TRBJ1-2,CASSQYRGGYTF